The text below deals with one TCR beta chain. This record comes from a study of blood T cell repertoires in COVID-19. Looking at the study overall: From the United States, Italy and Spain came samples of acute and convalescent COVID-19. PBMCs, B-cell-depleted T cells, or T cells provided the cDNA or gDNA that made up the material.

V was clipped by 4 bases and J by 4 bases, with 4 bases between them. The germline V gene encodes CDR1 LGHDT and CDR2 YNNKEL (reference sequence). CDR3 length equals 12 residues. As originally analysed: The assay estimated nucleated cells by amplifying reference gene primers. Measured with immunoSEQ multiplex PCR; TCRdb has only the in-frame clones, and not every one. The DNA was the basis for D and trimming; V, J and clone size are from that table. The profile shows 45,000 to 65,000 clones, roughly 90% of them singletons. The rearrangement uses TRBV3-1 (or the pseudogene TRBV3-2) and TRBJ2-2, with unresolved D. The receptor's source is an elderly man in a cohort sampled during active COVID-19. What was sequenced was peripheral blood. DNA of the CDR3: TGTGCCAGCAGCCCCGGCACCGGGGAGCTGTTTTTT. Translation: CASSPGTGELFF.